One and the same sample provided the 7 T cell receptor beta chains below, sequenced in a study of a mutant IDH1 vaccine in newly diagnosed glioma. Time point of the sample: week 47, end of study. Vaccination used 300 ug of mutant IDH1 20-mer peptide per dose, with topical imiquimod. Some clones are missing from TCRdb's copy, which holds only in-frame ones; the method was immunoSEQ multiplex PCR. The table shows some 40,000 clones, with roughly 82% occurring only once. For these TCRs, the target antigens are not known. The sample was PBMCs, taken from a glioma patient whose treatment included an IDH1 peptide vaccine. Receptors were obtained from a man aged 35 to 55 with glioma.

The chain uses TRBV6-5 and TRBJ1-1; a possible D gene is TRBD1 (5 bases). V was clipped by 6 bases and J by 1 base, with 12 bases between them. The germline V gene has CDR1 MNHEY and CDR2 SVGAGI. This CDR3 comprises 14 residues. CDR3 in DNA: TGTGCCAGCAGGGGGGGAATAGGGAACACTGAAGCTTTCTTT. The encoded protein is CASRGGIGNTEAFF.

This clone was observed a few times. The chain combines TRBV18 with TRBJ1-2; perhaps TRBD1 as D (5 bases). Deletions cut 1 base from V and 2 bases from J, with 11 bases between. This CDR3 contains 15 residues. Germline V gene lookup returns CDR1 KGHSH and CDR2 LQKENI. The CDR3: CASSPRQNANYGYTF. The CDR3 DNA reads TGTGCCAGCTCACCACGACAGAACGCCAACTATGGCTACACCTTC. The whole variable domain, remainder taken from reference TRBV18 and TRBJ1-2, is NAGVMQNPRHLVRRRGQEARLRCSPMKGHSHVYWYRQLPEEGLKFMVYLQKENIIDESGMPKERFSAEFPKEGPSILRIQQVVRGDSAAYFCASSPRQNANYGYTFGSGTRLTVV.

The V call is TRBV6-6, the J call TRBJ1-1; D gene uncertain. Germline CDR1 MNHNY, CDR2 SVGAGI (reference sequence). The V end was cut by 2 bases, the J end by 1 base, with 5 bases between. The CDR3 covers 13 residues. This CDR3 is CASSYTENTEAFF. CDR3 nucleotide sequence: TGTGCCAGCAGTTACACAGAGAACACTGAAGCTTTCTTT.

This rearrangement joins TRBV11-3 to TRBJ2-5; D unclear. CDR3 length: 11 residues. CDR1 is SGHNT, CDR2 YENEEA, per germline. Trimming took off 7 bases at V and 5 bases at J, with 8 bases between the two ends. In nucleotides, the CDR3 is TGTGCCAGCACTTCCCGCGAGACCCAGTACTTC. This sequence encodes CASTSRETQYF.

The rearrangement uses TRBV29-1 and TRBJ2-1; TRBD1 matches 10 bases. The CDR3 extends over 13 amino acids. In germline, CDR1 is SQVTM, CDR2 ANQGSEA. V was clipped by 8 bases and J by 2 bases; unmatched bases: 3. CDR3 amino acids: CSYGQGAYNEQFF. DNA of the CDR3: TGCAGCTACGGACAGGGGGCCTACAATGAGCAGTTCTTC.

The rearrangement joins TRBV7-9 to TRBJ1-1; the D gene is possibly TRBD1 (6 bases). The CDR3 runs to 14 residues. Looked up from germline, CDR1 is SEHNR and CDR2 is FQNEAQ (reference sequence). V gave up 5 bases and J gave up 5 bases, with 15 bases separating them. The DNA of the CDR3 is TGTGCCAGCAGCCCGGGGGGCATCACGACTGAAGCTTTCTTT. It translates to CASSPGGITTEAFF.

V gene TRBV4-3 combines with J gene TRBJ2-3, with 9 positions matching TRBD2. Germline trimming cut 0 bases from V and 0 bases from J; bases unmatched to any gene: 1. Germline CDR1 reads LGHNA; CDR2 reads YSLEER. This CDR3 spans 16 amino acids. This chain's CDR3 is CASSQDAGGSTDTQYF. CDR3 DNA: TGCGCCAGCAGCCAAGATGCGGGAGGGAGCACAGATACGCAGTATTTT.